What follows is one T cell receptor (beta chain) and its context. What it recognizes is unknown. Diagnoses rested on clinical symptoms, serum thyroxine and TRAb, thyroid ultrasound and orbital computed tomography. This sample is part of a study of T cells in Graves' hyperthyroidism and ophthalmopathy. For the study at large: Peripheral blood was secured at the point of initial diagnosis, before any treatment.

The CDR3 has 14 residues. From germline, CDR1 is MDHEN and CDR2 SYDVKM. V lost 5 bases, J lost 8 bases, and 16 bases lay in between. Study conclusions and caveats: Ophthalmopathy stood apart from stable hyperthyroidism in a 13 V-J model. Most clonotypes that expanded in the thyroid above 0.001 also showed up in blood.

Amplified TCR beta CDR3 regions derived from RNA transcripts. The HTBI primer set served for first-round RT-PCR of the TCR CDR3. TCRdb itself ran the multiplex PCR reads through MiXCR, one entry per CDR3 protein. In the table there are roughly 280,000 distinct CDR3 sequences, approximately 20% of which are singletons. J is TRBJ2-1 and V is TRBV28; D is possibly TRBD1 or TRBD2 (7 bases each). Sequenced input: blood. The sequence was obtained from a man younger than 45 with Graves' ophthalmopathy. Here the CDR3 reads CASSPVQGGDEQFF. The CDR3 coding sequence is TGTGCCAGCAGTCCCGTTCAGGGGGGGGATGAGCAGTTCTTC.